These 16 T cell receptor beta chains were sequenced from one sample in a study of blood T cell repertoires in COVID-19. The protocol was immunoSEQ multiplex PCR, while the TCRdb copy is restricted to in-frame clones and leaves out a portion. The sample holds some 240,000 clones, more than 75% seen once. Sequenced: peripheral blood. These receptors came from a human donor in a cohort sampled during active COVID-19.

V and J are TRBV28 and TRBJ2-3; TRBD2 aligns across 8 bases. After removal of 7 bases from V and 2 bases from J, the junction contained 8 bases not matched to a gene. CDR3 size: 15 residues. Germline CDR1 reads MDHEN; CDR2 reads SYDVKM. CDR3 sequence (DNA): TGTGCCAGCACTCGGCGGGGGGCGTACACAGATACGCAGTATTTT. Translating gives CASTRRGAYTDTQYF.

The count of this clone is one. The chain couples TRBV24-1 to TRBJ1-5; TRBD1 agrees at 7 bases. The trim removed 11 bases at V and 4 bases at J, leaving 10 bases unmatched. This CDR3 has 14 amino acids. Germline loops: CDR1 KGHDR, CDR2 SFDVKD. CDR3 residues: CAIQRQGANQPQHF. The DNA of the CDR3 is TGTGCCATTCAGAGACAGGGTGCGAATCAGCCCCAGCATTTT.

The V and J genes are TRBV5-8 and TRBJ2-7, with TRBD1 as a possible D gene (6 bases). From germline, CDR1 is SGHTS and CDR2 YDEGEE. Trimming pared 4 bases from V and 0 bases from J, leaving 14 bases between. The CDR3 covers 15 residues. In DNA, the CDR3 is TGTGCCAGCAGCAGGACAGTTGGGACCTCCTACGAGCAGTACTTC. It specifies CASSRTVGTSYEQYF. Complete variable domain (other parts from reference TRBV5-8 and TRBJ2-7): EAGVTQSPTHLIKTRGQQATLRCSPISGHTSVYWYQQALGLGLQFLLWYDEGEERNRGNFPPRFSGRQFPNYSSELNVNALELEDSALYLCASSRTVGTSYEQYFGPGTRLTVT.

The V gene is TRBV28, the J gene TRBJ1-4, with a possible D match to TRBD1 (6 bases). CDR3 length equals 18 residues. The V gene lost 5 bases and the J gene lost 2 bases, with 21 bases spanning the gap. Germline values: CDR1 MDHEN, CDR2 SYDVKM. The CDR3: CASSLREGTGSTNEKLFF. The DNA of the CDR3 is TGTGCCAGCAGTCTTAGAGAAGGAACAGGGAGCACTAATGAAAAACTGTTTTTT.

V and J are TRBV9 and TRBJ1-2; D is perhaps TRBD1 (6 bases). The germline V gene encodes CDR1 SGDLS and CDR2 YYNGEE. V was pared by 4 bases and J by 8 bases, with 12 bases between. The CDR3 is 12 amino acids. The CDR3: CASSTRTGGYTF. The CDR3 nucleotides read TGTGCCAGCAGCACCCGTACAGGGGGCTACACCTTC. The complete variable domain, with remaining parts taken from reference TRBV9 and TRBJ1-2, reads DSGVTQTPKHLITATGQRVTLRCSPRSGDLSVYWYQQSLDQGLQFLIQYYNGEERAKGNILERFSAQQFPDLHSELNLSSLELGDSALYFCASSTRTGGYTFGSGTRLTVV.

This clone was recorded only once. This sequence joins TRBV6-4 and TRBJ1-2; D unresolved. V was clipped by 6 bases and J by 3 bases, with 14 bases between them. CDR1 and CDR2 from the germline V gene are MRHNA and SNTAGT. The CDR3 runs 14 residues. CDR3: CASRAWPEDYGYTF. The CDR3 nucleotides are TGTGCCAGCAGGGCCTGGCCGGAGGACTATGGCTACACCTTC.

The gene calls are TRBV9 and TRBJ1-3; the D is unclear. The CDR3 runs to 15 residues. Trimming removed 0 bases at V and 5 bases at J, with 12 bases between. Germline CDR1 SGDLS, CDR2 YYNGEE. For the CDR3, the DNA is TGTGCCAGCAGCGTAGAATCATCAGCGAGAAACACCATATATTTT. Protein: CASSVESSARNTIYF. Full variable domain (missing parts from reference TRBV9 and TRBJ1-3): DSGVTQTPKHLITATGQRVTLRCSPRSGDLSVYWYQQSLDQGLQFLIQYYNGEERAKGNILERFSAQQFPDLHSELNLSSLELGDSALYFCASSVESSARNTIYFGEGSWLTVV.

The chain employs TRBV5-6 and TRBJ2-3; 7 positions match TRBD1. V dropped 2 bases and J dropped 7; count of bases not matched to a gene: 4. The CDR3 extends over 13 amino acids. Germline loops: CDR1 SGHDT, CDR2 YYEEEE. The CDR3 is CASSFSGGNTQYF. The CDR3 DNA reads as TGTGCCAGCAGCTTTTCAGGGGGAAATACGCAGTATTTT.

This chain joins TRBV11-2 and TRBJ2-4, with D perhaps TRBD2 (7 bases). CDR1 is SGHAT and CDR2 is FQNNGV in the germline V gene. This CDR3 is built from 15 residues. V lost 5 bases and J 6 bases, leaving 17 bases between the germline ends. CDR3 sequence (DNA): TGTGCCAGCAGCCAGGGCCCGGGGGGCGGAAACATTCAGTACTTC. This translates into CASSQGPGGGNIQYF. The whole variable domain, filled in from reference TRBV11-2 and TRBJ2-4, reads EAGVAQSPRYKIIEKRQSVAFWCNPISGHATLYWYQQILGQGPKLLIQFQNNGVVDDSQLPKDRFSAERLKGVDSTLKIQPAKLEDSAVYLCASSQGPGGGNIQYFGAGTRLSVL.

This clone was found a few times. The V call is TRBV28, the J call TRBJ1-5; 9 nucleotides align to TRBD1. Germline V lookup: CDR1 MDHEN, CDR2 SYDVKM. The CDR3 totals 15 residues. Trimming took 4 bases from V and 5 from J; bases not matched to a gene: 6. Written as DNA, the CDR3 is TGTGCCAGCAGTTCGGGACAGGGAATCGATCAGCCCCAGCATTTT. Amino acids: CASSSGQGIDQPQHF.

The CDR3 region has the DNA TGTGCCAGCAGCCTAGACCGGCCCCTCCACTTT. Translation gives CASSLDRPLHF. The rearrangement links TRBV7-9 to TRBJ1-6; the D is unclear. Trimming left V 5 bases short and J 13 bases short, with 9 bases between. Germline V gene data show CDR1 as SEHNR and CDR2 as FQNEAQ (reference sequence). The CDR3 is 11 amino acids.

The chain couples TRBV5-4 to TRBJ1-1; 8 bases agree with TRBD1. The CDR3 is 14 amino acids. Germline assignment: CDR1 SGHNT and CDR2 YYREEE (reference sequence). With V trimmed by 4 bases and J by 10 bases, 12 bases remained unmatched. The CDR3 spells CASSQDRGLKGAFF. The CDR3 nucleotides read TGTGCCAGCAGCCAAGACAGGGGACTCAAGGGAGCTTTCTTT.

The chain has TRBV2 and TRBJ1-4; D not certain. Germline V CDR1 and CDR2: SNHLY, FYNNEI. Trimming took 8 bases from V and 4 from J, leaving 8 bases between them. This CDR3 is built from 12 residues. Here the CDR3 reads CASSVLNEKLFF. CDR3 in DNA: TGTGCCAGCTCGGTACTTAATGAAAAACTGTTTTTT. The whole variable domain, remainder taken from reference TRBV2 and TRBJ1-4, is EPEVTQTPSHQVTQMGQEVILRCVPISNHLYFYWYRQILGQKVEFLVSFYNNEISEKSEIFDDQFSVERPDGSNFTLKIRSTKLEDSAMYFCASSVLNEKLFFGSGTQLSVL.

This clone was counted once. The rearrangement links TRBV4-1 to TRBJ1-2; D not certain. This CDR3 region has 14 residues. The germline CDR1 and CDR2 sequences are MGHRA and YSYEKL. Trimming removed 0 bases from V and 2 bases from J, with 7 bases in between. CDR3 DNA: TGCGCCAGCAGCCAAGATCCCCAGAACTATGGCTACACCTTC. Protein product: CASSQDPQNYGYTF.

V and J are TRBV7-9 and TRBJ2-7; D possibly corresponds to TRBD2 (5 bases). Germline CDR1 is SEHNR and CDR2 is FQNEAQ (reference sequence). This CDR3 comprises 17 residues. The V gene lost 1 base and the J gene lost 3 bases, with 19 bases spanning the gap. The CDR3: CASSLDQSLPGIYEQYF. CDR3 DNA: TGTGCCAGCAGCTTAGACCAATCGTTACCGGGGATCTACGAGCAGTACTTC.

The rearrangement uses TRBV20-1 and TRBJ2-1, with 7 bases matching TRBD2. Germline loops: CDR1 DFQATT, CDR2 SNEGSKA (reference sequence). The J segment lost 8 bases and the V segment lost 3 bases, leaving 4 bases of the junction unmatched. The CDR3 totals 12 residues. CDR3 sequence: CSASSSGHEQFF. The CDR3 bases are TGCAGTGCTAGTTCTAGCGGCCATGAGCAGTTCTTC.